What follows are 25 T cell receptor beta chains derived from one specimen sequenced in a study of graft-versus-host responses after intestinal transplantation. Antigens for these TCRs are unknown. Profiled with immunoSEQ multiplex PCR; TCRdb holds only in-frame clones, not every one. The profile shows approximately 99,000 clones, under 95% of them singletons. Here the sequenced sample was unstimulated CD8+ T cells sorted from spleen or lymph node cells, taken before transplant. These receptors came from a human donor who was the organ donor for an intestinal transplant.

The chain joins TRBV19 to TRBJ1-5; D is unclear. This CDR3 spans 15 amino acids. Germline V lookup: CDR1 LNHDA, CDR2 SQIVND (reference sequence). Trimming removed 6 bases from V and 0 bases from J, with 12 bases in between. The DNA for the CDR3 is TGTGCCAGTAGCCCAGACGGGAATAGCAATCAGCCCCAGCATTTT. Encoded protein: CASSPDGNSNQPQHF. The full variable domain, its missing parts supplied by reference TRBV19 and TRBJ1-5, is DGGITQSPKYLFRKEGQNVTLSCEQNLNHDAMYWYRQDPGQGLRLIYYSQIVNDFQKGDIAEGYSVSREKKESFPLTVTSAQKNPTAFYLCASSPDGNSNQPQHFGDGTRLSIL.

This chain connects TRBV14 to TRBJ2-4; D not resolved. The germline CDR1 and CDR2 sequences are SGHDN and FVKESK. The CDR3 has 14 residues. V was trimmed by 0 bases and J by 7 bases, leaving 10 bases between them. The CDR3 here is CASSQDTDGNIQYF. In DNA, the CDR3 is TGTGCCAGCAGCCAAGATACCGACGGGAACATTCAGTACTTC.

This clone came up once. This sequence joins TRBV29-1 and TRBJ2-5; 8 positions agree with TRBD1. V gave up 1 base and J gave up 5 bases; unmatched junction bases: 6. This CDR3 is built from 14 residues. CDR1 and CDR2 (germline): SQVTM, ANQGSEA. The CDR3 nucleotides read TGCAGCGTTGAAGGCCCGACAGGGGCCGAGACCCAGTACTTC. Residues: CSVEGPTGAETQYF. The complete variable domain, with remaining parts taken from reference TRBV29-1 and TRBJ2-5, reads SAVISQKPSRDICQRGTSLTIQCQVDSQVTMMFWYRQQPGQSLTLIATANQGSEATYESGFVIDKFPISRPNLTFSTLTVSNMSPEDSSIYLCSVEGPTGAETQYFGPGTRLLVL.

This clone has only one observation. The rearrangement uses TRBV5-4 and TRBJ2-5; 8 bases match TRBD1. The trim removed 4 bases at V and 2 bases at J, leaving 7 bases unmatched. Germline CDR1 is SGHNT and CDR2 is YYREEE (reference sequence). The CDR3 loop spans 15 amino acids. The CDR3 region has the DNA TGTGCCAGCAGCCCCCAGGGGGCGACACAAGAGACCCAGTACTTC. Its translation: CASSPQGATQETQYF.

This clone has just one count. The V call is TRBV23-1, the J call TRBJ1-6, with 11 bases matching TRBD1. TRBV23-1 is identified as an open reading frame with a role that is uncertain. Trimming at V came to 2 bases and at J to 10 bases, leaving 19 bases not matched to a gene. The CDR3 contains 20 residues. The CDR3 here is CASSQQVRGPRDRGESPLHF. CDR3 sequence (DNA): TGCGCCAGCAGTCAACAGGTGCGGGGGCCCCGGGACAGGGGGGAATCACCCCTCCACTTT.

The CDR3 region is CASSAGFFGQPQHF. CDR3 sequence (DNA): TGTGCCAGCAGCGCAGGGTTTTTTGGTCAGCCCCAGCATTTT. This rearrangement joins TRBV28 to TRBJ1-5; D may be TRBD1 (5 bases). The CDR3 contains 14 residues. Trimming took 6 bases from V and 6 from J, leaving 15 bases between them. CDR1 and CDR2 (germline): MDHEN, SYDVKM.

This chain uses TRBV7-3 with TRBJ2-7, with a possible D match to TRBD2 (5 bases). The CDR3 length is 12 residues. Germline-derived CDR1 and CDR2 are SGHTA and FQGTGA. The V end was cut by 5 bases, the J end by 3 bases, with 8 bases between. The CDR3 protein is CASSESGYEQYF. The CDR3 DNA is TGTGCCAGCAGCGAAAGCGGCTACGAGCAGTACTTC.

The genes are TRBV28 and TRBJ2-1; 14 positions agree with TRBD2. CDR1 is MDHEN, CDR2 SYDVKM, per germline. Trimming removed 3 bases from V and 8 bases from J; junction bases left unmatched: 9. The CDR3 has 17 amino acids. CDR3 sequence reads: CASSFTTGTSGSDEQFF. The CDR3 coding sequence is TGTGCCAGCAGTTTTACAACCGGGACTAGCGGGAGCGATGAGCAGTTCTTC.

The chain carries TRBV9 and TRBJ2-7; 10 bases line up with TRBD1. The CDR3 spans 15 residues. Per germline, CDR1 SGDLS and CDR2 YYNGEE. With 3 bases clipped from V and 4 bases from J, the junction kept 7 bases outside the gene matches. This CDR3 is CASSGSGTGDYEQYF. The DNA for the CDR3 is TGTGCCAGCAGCGGATCCGGGACAGGGGATTACGAGCAGTACTTC.

CDR3 loop: CASPESWLSSTDTQYF. CDR3 bases: TGTGCCAGCCCCGAGTCGTGGTTGTCTAGCACAGATACGCAGTATTTT. The V call is TRBV2, the J call TRBJ2-3, with D uncertain. Per the germline V gene, CDR1 is SNHLY and CDR2 is FYNNEI. The CDR3 contains 16 residues. Trimming left V 8 bases short and J 0 bases short, with 18 bases between.

V usage is TRBV5-1 and J usage is TRBJ2-1; the match to TRBD2 covers 11 bases. In germline, CDR1 is SGHRS, CDR2 YFSETQ. This CDR3 contains 17 residues. V gave up 4 bases and J gave up 4 bases; unmatched junction bases: 10. CDR3 sequence: CASSPGLAVKIYNEQFF. DNA of the CDR3: TGCGCCAGCAGCCCGGGACTAGCGGTAAAAATTTACAATGAGCAGTTCTTC. The full variable domain, rest sourced from reference TRBV5-1 and TRBJ2-1, is KAGVTQTPRYLIKTRGQQVTLSCSPISGHRSVSWYQQTPGQGLQFLFEYFSETQRNKGNFPGRFSGRQFSNSRSEMNVSTLELGDSALYLCASSPGLAVKIYNEQFFGPGTRLTVL.

J is TRBJ2-2 and V is TRBV4-1, with D possibly TRBD2 on 5 matching bases. Germline V gives CDR1 MGHRA, CDR2 YSYEKL. The CDR3 length is 13 residues. The V end was cut by 1 base, the J end by 7 bases, with 7 bases between. Written as DNA, the CDR3 is TGCGCCAGCAGCCAAGTTCGGGGCGGGGAGCTGTTTTTT. Its translation: CASSQVRGGELFF.

V usage is TRBV5-4 and J usage is TRBJ1-2; TRBD1 aligns across 8 bases. Germline loops: CDR1 SGHNT, CDR2 YYREEE (reference sequence). V lost 2 bases to trimming and J lost 7 bases; unmatched junction nucleotides: 7. The CDR3 contains 14 residues. In DNA, the CDR3 is TGTGCCAGCAGCTTCGGAACAGGGGGTGGTGGCTACACCTTC. Translating it yields CASSFGTGGGGYTF.

The chain links TRBV5-1 to TRBJ2-7; D gene uncertain. In germline, CDR1 is SGHRS, CDR2 YFSETQ. This CDR3 region has 14 residues. The V gene lost 0 bases and the J gene lost 3 bases, with 10 bases spanning the gap. The DNA for the CDR3 is TGCGCCAGCAGCTTGGCCCTTCCGAGCTACGAGCAGTACTTC. This encodes CASSLALPSYEQYF.

V and J are TRBV7-9 and TRBJ2-1; perhaps TRBD2 as D (6 bases). The CDR3 is 13 residues long. V was shortened by 1 base and J by 9 bases, with 10 bases between the two germline ends. Per the germline V gene, CDR1 is SEHNR and CDR2 is FQNEAQ (reference sequence). Here the CDR3 DNA reads TGTGCCAGCAGCTTAGGCGCGGGAAGTGAGCAGTTCTTC. Its translation: CASSLGAGSEQFF.

For this clone: The sample carries other DNA sequences with the same CDR3. V and J are TRBV6-1 and TRBJ1-5; the D gene is possibly TRBD1 (5 bases). The CDR3 is made up of 13 amino acids. The V end was cut by 7 bases, the J end by 6 bases, with 13 bases between. Germline CDR1 MNHNS, CDR2 SASEGT. CDR3 coding DNA: TGTGCCAGCACCGTAGGGGCCCCTCAGCCCCAGCATTTT. Translating gives CASTVGAPQPQHF.

The chain has TRBV19 and TRBJ2-5; 9 bases map to TRBD2. CDR3 length: 15 amino acids. With 3 bases clipped from V and 4 bases from J, the junction kept 6 bases outside the gene matches. Per the germline V gene, CDR1 is LNHDA and CDR2 is SQIVND (reference sequence). The CDR3 loop is CASSIGEREVETQYF. The CDR3 DNA follows: TGTGCCAGTAGTATCGGGGAGCGGGAGGTAGAGACCCAGTACTTC. The full variable domain, completed using reference TRBV19 and TRBJ2-5, is DGGITQSPKYLFRKEGQNVTLSCEQNLNHDAMYWYRQDPGQGLRLIYYSQIVNDFQKGDIAEGYSVSREKKESFPLTVTSAQKNPTAFYLCASSIGEREVETQYFGPGTRLLVL.

The rearrangement links TRBV2 to TRBJ2-7; 7 positions agree with TRBD1. Trimming at V came to 6 bases and at J to 2 bases, leaving 13 bases not matched to a gene. Germline V gene sequence: CDR1 SNHLY, CDR2 FYNNEI. This CDR3 comprises 16 residues. This CDR3 reads CASSRKTGTVTYEQYF. The CDR3 DNA reads as TGTGCCAGCAGCCGAAAAACCGGGACAGTTACCTACGAGCAGTACTTC.

The chain carries TRBV2 and TRBJ2-1; weak D call: TRBD1 (6 bases). V shed 10 bases and J shed 5 bases, with 15 bases lying between them. Germline V gene lookup returns CDR1 SNHLY and CDR2 FYNNEI. This CDR3 is built from 13 residues. This CDR3 reads CATLGALNNEQFF. In DNA form, the CDR3 reads TGTGCCACCCTGGGGGCCCTCAACAATGAGCAGTTCTTC.

The chain is built from TRBV28 and TRBJ1-2; no definite D call. The ends were cut back, 2 bases at V and 6 bases at J, with 7 bases in the middle. CDR1 and CDR2 (germline): MDHEN, SYDVKM. The CDR3 runs to 12 residues. This chain's CDR3 is CASSLRRDGYTF. CDR3 DNA: TGTGCCAGCAGTTTACGTCGGGATGGCTACACCTTC.

This clone was counted only a few times. V and J are TRBV25-1 and TRBJ2-7, with D hard to call. V lost 6 bases, J lost 7 bases, and 13 bases lay in between. Per germline, CDR1 MGHDK and CDR2 SYGVNS. The CDR3 sequence is 12 residues long. The CDR3 DNA reads as TGTGCCAGCAGCGGAGAAGTCGGTGAGCAGTACTTC. This sequence encodes CASSGEVGEQYF.

V and J are TRBV5-1 and TRBJ2-1, with TRBD1 matching 7 bases. The CDR3 loop spans 15 amino acids. J gave up 3 bases and V 7 bases, and 10 bases lay outside the gene matches. Germline values: CDR1 SGHRS, CDR2 YFSETQ. As DNA, the CDR3 is TGCGCCAGCCGAATGAGGGGGCGAGACTACAATGAGCAGTTCTTC. It translates to CASRMRGRDYNEQFF.

The count of this clone is one. The chain is built from TRBV2 and TRBJ1-1, with D hard to call. Germline V gene lookup returns CDR1 SNHLY and CDR2 FYNNEI. The CDR3 covers 14 residues. V dropped 8 bases and J dropped 3 bases, with 16 bases sitting between them. The CDR3 sequence is CASRILQRDTEAFF. The CDR3 nucleotides are TGTGCCAGCCGGATCCTCCAGCGGGACACTGAAGCTTTCTTT.

The chain has TRBV11-2 and TRBJ2-1; TRBD2 is a possible D gene (7 bases). Germline values: CDR1 SGHAT, CDR2 FQNNGV. There are 17 residues in the CDR3. The germline V and J ends were trimmed by 1 base and 0 bases, with 13 bases remaining between them. The CDR3 region has the DNA TGTGCCAGCAGCTTAGTATTGCGGGGGCACTCCTACAATGAGCAGTTCTTC. It is translated as CASSLVLRGHSYNEQFF.

The genes are TRBV28 and TRBJ1-2; 8 nucleotides agree with TRBD1. V lost 5 bases to trimming and J lost 8 bases; unmatched junction nucleotides: 13. Germline V gene sequence: CDR1 MDHEN, CDR2 SYDVKM. The CDR3 has 15 amino acids. In DNA form, the CDR3 reads TGTGCCAGCAGTCCGCTTGCAGGGGGCGCGAGAGGCTACACCTTC. Protein: CASSPLAGGARGYTF.